There are many counts of the clone carrying this T cell receptor beta chain. TCRdb re-called the 5' RACE reads through MiXCR, storing one row per CDR3 protein. The data hold approximately 350,000 distinct CDR3 sequences, with roughly 14% observed a single time. The data were obtained in a study of CD8 T cells in ankylosing spondylitis. CDR3 length equals 17 residues. Trimming stripped 0 bases from V and 2 bases from J, with 16 bases between. Germline V gene lookup returns CDR1 MGHDK and CDR2 SYGVNS. The J gene is TRBJ1-1, the V gene TRBV25-1, with a tentative D call TRBD1 (5 bases). This receptor was taken from a male donor with ankylosing spondylitis or in good health (not recorded which). The sequenced sample was blood, either unsorted or a sorted T cell fraction (not recorded which). The CDR3 sequence is CASSEYKAGGGNTEAFF. In DNA, the CDR3 is TGTGCCAGCAGTGAATATAAAGCGGGCGGGGGTAACACTGAAGCTTTCTTT.